This TCR beta chain was obtained from a study of identical twins. Study results and caveats: Out-of-frame alpha sequences common to twins exhibited an excess of low generation probability. In beta out-of-frame sequences, the excess sharing between twins was weaker.

With template switching, a universal primer site was added, and the cDNA carried unique molecular identifiers. TCRdb fed the 5' RACE reads into MiXCR, producing one record per CDR3 protein. The repertoire includes some 330,000 distinct CDR3 sequences, around 9.7% of them detected once, and roughly 8.7% sits in the top ten. The CDR3 is 14 amino acids. The germline CDR1 and CDR2 sequences are SNHLY and FYNNEI. V was clipped by 3 bases and J by 6 bases; unmatched bases: 1. Remarks on this clonotype: As yet, its antigen is unknown.

The chain couples TRBV2 to TRBJ2-1; 11 bases are a match to TRBD2. This TCR was sampled from a woman aged 45-65 years in good health. The specimen sequenced was naive T cells sorted from blood. The CDR3 region has the DNA TGTGCCAGCAGTGACACTAGCGGGAGCAATGAGCAGTTCTTC. This codes for CASSDTSGSNEQFF.